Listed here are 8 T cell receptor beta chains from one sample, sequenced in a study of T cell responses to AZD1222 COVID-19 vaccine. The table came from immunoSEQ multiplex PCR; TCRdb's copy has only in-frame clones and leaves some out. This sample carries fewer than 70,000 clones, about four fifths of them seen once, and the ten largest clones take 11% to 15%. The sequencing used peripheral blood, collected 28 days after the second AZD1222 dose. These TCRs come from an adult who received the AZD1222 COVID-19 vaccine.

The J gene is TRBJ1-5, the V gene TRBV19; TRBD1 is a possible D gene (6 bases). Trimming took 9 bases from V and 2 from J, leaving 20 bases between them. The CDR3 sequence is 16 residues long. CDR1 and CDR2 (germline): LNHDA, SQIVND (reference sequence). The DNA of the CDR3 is TGTGCCAGCCTGCCGAGGGGGGGAGAGGGCAATCAGCCCCAGCATTTT. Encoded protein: CASLPRGGEGNQPQHF.

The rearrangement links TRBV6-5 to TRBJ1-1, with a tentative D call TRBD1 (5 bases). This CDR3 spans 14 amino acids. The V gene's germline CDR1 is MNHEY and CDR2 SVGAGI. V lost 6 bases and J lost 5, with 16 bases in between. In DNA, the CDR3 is TGTGCCAGCAGCCTCCTCGGGGGTTGGACTGAAGCTTTCTTT. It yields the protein CASSLLGGWTEAFF.

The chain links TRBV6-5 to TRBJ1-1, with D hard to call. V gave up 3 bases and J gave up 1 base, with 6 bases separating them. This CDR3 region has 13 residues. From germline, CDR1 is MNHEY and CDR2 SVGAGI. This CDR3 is CASSYTKNTEAFF. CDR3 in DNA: TGTGCCAGCAGTTATACGAAGAACACTGAAGCTTTCTTT.

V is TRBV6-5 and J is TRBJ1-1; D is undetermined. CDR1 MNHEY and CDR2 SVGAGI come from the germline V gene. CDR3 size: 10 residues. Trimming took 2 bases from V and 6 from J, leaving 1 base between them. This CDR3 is CASSYAEAFF. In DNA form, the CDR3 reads TGTGCCAGCAGTTACGCTGAAGCTTTCTTT.

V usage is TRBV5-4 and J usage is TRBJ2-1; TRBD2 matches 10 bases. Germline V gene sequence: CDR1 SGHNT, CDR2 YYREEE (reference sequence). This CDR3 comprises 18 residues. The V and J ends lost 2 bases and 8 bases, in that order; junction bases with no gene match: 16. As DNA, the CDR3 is TGTGCCAGCAGCTTTCTAAGTTTCAGCGGGGGGGCCGCGCATGAGCAGTTCTTC. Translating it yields CASSFLSFSGGAAHEQFF.

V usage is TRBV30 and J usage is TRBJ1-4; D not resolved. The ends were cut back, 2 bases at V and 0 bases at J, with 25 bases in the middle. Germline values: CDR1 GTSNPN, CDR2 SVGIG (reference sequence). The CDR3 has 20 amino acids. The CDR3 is CAWSIGFRRFPITTNEKLFF. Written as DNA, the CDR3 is TGTGCCTGGAGTATCGGGTTCCGCAGGTTTCCCATTACAACTAATGAAAAACTGTTTTTT.

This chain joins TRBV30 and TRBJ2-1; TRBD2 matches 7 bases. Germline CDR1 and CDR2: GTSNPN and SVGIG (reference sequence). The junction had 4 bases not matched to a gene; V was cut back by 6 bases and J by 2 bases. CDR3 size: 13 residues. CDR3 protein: CACGLDTYNEQFF. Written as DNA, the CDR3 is TGTGCCTGCGGACTAGATACCTACAATGAGCAGTTCTTC.

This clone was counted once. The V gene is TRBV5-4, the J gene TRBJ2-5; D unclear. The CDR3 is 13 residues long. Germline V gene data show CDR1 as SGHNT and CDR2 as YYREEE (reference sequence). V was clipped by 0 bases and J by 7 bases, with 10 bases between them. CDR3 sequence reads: CASSLASRRTQYF. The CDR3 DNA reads TGTGCCAGCAGCTTGGCCTCCAGGCGGACCCAGTACTTC.